These T cell receptor beta chains were read from a single sample in a study of CD8 T cells in seronegative destructive rheumatoid arthritis. The table came from immunoSEQ multiplex PCR; TCRdb's copy has only in-frame clones and leaves some out. The sample includes about 940 clones, roughly 80% of them seen just once. Sequencing input: CD8+ T cells from blood. These receptors were collected from a woman between 60 and 85 years old with seronegative destructive rheumatoid arthritis. The CDR3 runs from the conserved cysteine through the conserved F or W. A D gene is named only where the DNA matches it firmly. Clone size, where shown, is once, few, many, or a class for clones that have expanded.

d_gene,abundance,v_gene,j_gene,CDR3aa,CDR3nt
NA,NA,TRBV28,TRBJ1-1,CAGGPPPDTPAYIEAFF,TGTGCCGGAGGGCCCCCCCCTGATACCCCCGCATACATTGAAGCTTTCTTT
TRBD1,NA,TRBV10-1,TRBJ2-1,CASSEKQGATYNEQFF,TGCGCCAGCAGTGAGAAACAGGGGGCTACCTACAATGAGCAGTTCTTC
TRBD1,NA,TRBV7-2,TRBJ1-1,CASSFRGVNTEAFF,TGTGCCAGCAGCTTCAGGGGGGTGAACACTGAAGCTTTCTTT
TRBD2,NA,TRBV2,TRBJ2-3,CASSLSWREGEVFTDTQYF,TGTGCCAGCAGTCTTAGTTGGCGGGAGGGGGAGGTATTTACAGATACGCAGTATTTT
TRBD1,NA,TRBV29-1,TRBJ2-1,CSAGQENTYNEQFF,TGCAGCGCTGGACAGGAGAATACCTACAATGAGCAGTTCTTC
TRBD2,NA,TRBV4-2,TRBJ2-7,CASSPGGYEQYF,TGTGCCAGCAGCCCGGGGGGGTACGAGCAGTACTTC
TRBD2,NA,TRBV6-1,TRBJ2-1,CASQETSGDYNEQFF,TGTGCCAGCCAGGAGACTAGCGGGGATTACAATGAGCAGTTCTTC
TRBD1,NA,TRBV15,TRBJ2-3,CATSLRDRGPTDTQYF,TGTGCCACCAGCTTGCGGGACAGGGGGCCTACAGATACGCAGTATTTT
TRBD2,NA,TRBV7-6,TRBJ2-1,CASSPDQAGAINEQFF,TGTGCCAGCAGCCCCGACCAAGCGGGAGCCATTAATGAGCAGTTCTTC
NA,NA,TRBV14,TRBJ2-7,CASSSRDSPYEQYF,TGTGCCAGCAGCTCCCGGGACTCCCCCTACGAGCAGTACTTC
TRBD1,few,TRBV6-1,TRBJ1-2,CASRTGGWGYTF,TGTGCCAGCAGGACAGGGGGCTGGGGCTACACCTTC
TRBD2,once,TRBV29-1,TRBJ2-5,CSVELPGLAGGRGWETQYF,TGCAGCGTAGAGCTACCGGGACTAGCGGGAGGGCGTGGATGGGAGACCCAGTACTTC
NA,few,TRBV28,TRBJ1-4,CASSPPRGKLFF,TGTGCCAGCAGCCCGCCTCGGGGAAAACTGTTTTTT
TRBD2,NA,TRBV7-9,TRBJ2-5,CASSLGPGGPQETQYF,TGTGCCAGCAGCTTAGGGCCGGGAGGGCCCCAAGAGACCCAGTACTTC
NA,NA,TRBV6-1,TRBJ2-3,CASSDRDWGPDTQYF,TGTGCCAGCAGTGACCGGGACTGGGGCCCAGATACGCAGTATTTT
NA,NA,TRBV28,TRBJ1-6,CASSFWPYNSPLHF,TGTGCCAGCAGTTTTTGGCCCTATAATTCACCCCTCCACTTT
TRBD2,NA,TRBV9,TRBJ2-1,CASSGTWTSGSPFYNEQFF,TGTGCCAGCAGCGGAACCTGGACTAGCGGGAGCCCATTCTACAATGAGCAGTTCTTC
TRBD2,NA,TRBV29-1,TRBJ2-3,CSVSGWSGRGTDTQYF,TGCAGCGTCTCCGGGTGGAGCGGGAGAGGGACAGATACGCAGTATTTT
NA,NA,TRBV2,TRBJ1-4,CASSNEWGANEKLFF,TGTGCCAGCAGTAATGAATGGGGAGCTAATGAAAAACTGTTTTTT
NA,NA,TRBV9,TRBJ2-3,CASSVLGGANAQYF,TGTGCCAGCAGCGTATTAGGAGGTGCGAACGCGCAGTATTTT